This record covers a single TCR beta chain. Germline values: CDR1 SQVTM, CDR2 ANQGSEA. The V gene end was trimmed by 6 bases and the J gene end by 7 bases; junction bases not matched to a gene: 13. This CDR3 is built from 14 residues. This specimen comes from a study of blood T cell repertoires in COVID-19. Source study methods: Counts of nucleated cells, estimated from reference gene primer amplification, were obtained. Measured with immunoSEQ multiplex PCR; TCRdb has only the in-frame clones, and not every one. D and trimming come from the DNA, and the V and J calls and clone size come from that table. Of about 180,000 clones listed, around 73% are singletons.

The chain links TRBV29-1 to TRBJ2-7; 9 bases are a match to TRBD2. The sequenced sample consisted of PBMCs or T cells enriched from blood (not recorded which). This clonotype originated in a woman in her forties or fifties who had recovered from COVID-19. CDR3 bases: TGCAGCGTACGTAGGGTAGCGGGAGATGGGGAGCAGTACTTC. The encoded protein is CSVRRVAGDGEQYF.